This T cell receptor (beta chain) was obtained from a study of CD8+ T cells in alopecia areata. General study results and limits: Scalp sequencing captures resident alphabeta T cells of normal skin too. Among patients, TCR sharing was less clear than in mice, a difference possibly due in part to HLA diversity in the patient population. There was only one nonresponder, so it was unclear how baseline CD8+ expansion relates to response.

Treatment reported: oral pan-JAK inhibitor, 5-10 mg twice daily. The researchers isolated CD4+ and CD8+ T cells from PBMCs by sorting. V was trimmed by 2 bases and J by 3 bases, leaving 11 bases between them. Germline CDR1 SGDLS, CDR2 YYNGEE. The CDR3 is 14 amino acids. Remarks on this clone: The target antigen is unknown.

After isolation, RNA underwent reverse transcription to generate cDNA as the sequencing template. Data came from immunoSEQ multiplex PCR; TCRdb stores just in-frame clones and leaves some out. This table has some 200,000 clones, 45% to 65% appearing once. This receptor was obtained from a human donor with alopecia areata. This specimen was CD4+ T cells sorted from blood, taken at week 4, from a patient treated with tofacitinib. V usage is TRBV9 and J usage is TRBJ2-5; tentative D call: TRBD1 (5 bases). Here the CDR3 reads CASSVRQPEETQYF. The DNA for the CDR3 is TGTGCCAGCAGCGTTAGACAGCCGGAAGAGACCCAGTACTTC.